This T cell receptor (beta chain) was recorded in a study of T cell responses to AZD1222 COVID-19 vaccine. Study conclusions and caveats: CD4 TCRs covered the whole spike, strongest at regions 160-218 and 743-854.

Whether given at about 4 or about 12 weeks, second doses were pooled. Per the germline V gene, CDR1 is SGHTA and CDR2 is FQGTGA. The CDR3 has 14 amino acids. Trimming shortened V by 5 bases and J by 3 bases, and 12 bases separated the two germline ends. In the case of this clone: Antigen: not known.

Measured with immunoSEQ multiplex PCR; TCRdb has only the in-frame clones, and not every one. The repertoire holds fewer than 150,000 clones, with 70% to 90% as singletons. This clonotype originated in an adult who received the AZD1222 COVID-19 vaccine. The V gene is TRBV7-3, the J gene TRBJ2-3; TRBD1 is a possible D gene (6 bases). Sequenced material: peripheral blood, taken 28 days after the second AZD1222 dose. CDR3: CASSQQGSTDTQYF. CDR3 DNA: TGTGCCAGCAGCCAACAGGGCTCGACAGATACGCAGTATTTT. Looking up the rest from reference TRBV7-3 and TRBJ2-3 gives the full variable domain: GAGVSQTPSNKVTEKGKYVELRCDPISGHTALYWYRQSLGQGPEFLIYFQGTGAADDSGLPNDRFFAVRPEGSVSTLKIQRTERGDSAVYLCASSQQGSTDTQYFGPGTRLTVL.